This section outlines one TCR beta chain sequence together with its context. The target antigen is unknown. Vbeta (60) and Jbeta (13) primers were used in the PCR. Profiling relied on immunoSEQ multiplex PCR, and the TCRdb table lists in-frame clones only, not all of them. The sample carries around 230,000 clones, 85% recorded once. CDR1 and CDR2 (germline): SGHTA, FQGTGA. Trimming at V came to 2 bases and at J to 2 bases, leaving 0 bases not matched to a gene. The CDR3 consists of 14 residues. The data stem from a study of cytomegalovirus exposure and HLA in healthy donors. The study's findings and limits: A later analysis reported that several of the most significant clusters appeared to be linked to common viral pathogens, among them Epstein-Barr virus.

What was sequenced was PBMCs. The rearrangement uses TRBV7-3 and TRBJ2-5; 9 bases line up with TRBD2. This sequence originates from a girl aged 2-15 years in good health and CMV-seronegative. CDR3: CASSLAGGQETQYF. The CDR3 DNA is TGTGCCAGCAGCTTAGCGGGGGGGCAAGAGACCCAGTACTTC.